The rows below give T cell receptor beta chains drawn from one sample of a study of neurological immune-mediated disorders. TCRdb ran MiXCR on the 5' RACE reads and lists one entry per CDR3 protein. The data show 59,000 or so distinct CDR3 sequences, roughly 13% seen once. Sample: PBMCs. These receptors originate from an older woman with HTLV-1-associated myelopathy (HAM/TSP). Each CDR3 is given without its conserved first and last residue. Part of the rows lack a size; the others show once, few, many or a class for expanded clones.

v_call	j_call	clone_size	cdr3_aa
TRBV28	TRBJ1-5	.	ASSLKGGYQPQH
TRBV18	TRBJ1-4	few	ASSPGQPTNEKLF
TRBV7-2	TRBJ2-4	.	ASSPSRGSGISSTKNIQY
TRBV5-8	TRBJ2-1	.	ASSLLLVYEQF
TRBV5-1	TRBJ1-4	many	ASSPGSATNEKLF
TRBV14	TRBJ1-1	many	ASSRLGQVNTEAF
TRBV20-1	TRBJ1-1	many	SARDLLGAEAF
TRBV20-1	TRBJ1-1	many	SARAGGGNTEAF
TRBV7-2	TRBJ2-1	.	ASSLGGLAGGVNEQF
TRBV20-1	TRBJ1-4	many	SARQGGTEKLF
TRBV29-1	TRBJ2-2	.	SVVGQLNTRELF
TRBV9	TRBJ2-5	many	ASSVAPKSGETQY
TRBV7-3	TRBJ1-1	many	ASSGDTLGTEAF
TRBV7-2	TRBJ2-3	many	ASSPGQNTDTQY
TRBV27	TRBJ1-5	many	ASSTRGGQPQH
TRBV6-6	TRBJ1-2	many	ASSGTGDYGYT
TRBV3-1	TRBJ2-1	many	ASSQDKREGFREQF
TRBV7-2	TRBJ2-1	many	ASTLPPVGINEQF
TRBV11-2	TRBJ2-5	many	ASSLVSETQY
TRBV7-2	TRBJ2-1	many	ASSLAWDNEQF
TRBV11-2	TRBJ2-1	many	ASSFDRIGSNEQF
TRBV27	TRBJ1-6	many	ASSPGFYNSPLH
TRBV28	TRBJ2-5	many	ASSFGGSQETQY
TRBV12-3/TRBV12-4	TRBJ2-7	many	ASPSDSYEQY
TRBV27	TRBJ2-7	many	ASSFSPGQTYEQY
TRBV29-1	TRBJ1-1	many	SVVLRRDTEAF
TRBV20-1	TRBJ2-7	many	SARPAQREGPEQY
TRBV5-1	TRBJ2-7	many	ASIIGGYYEQY
TRBV20-1	TRBJ2-7	many	SARDIGGSSYEQY
TRBV7-2	TRBJ1-1	many	ASSKLGQGGNTEAF
TRBV18	TRBJ2-3	.	ASSPWTATDTQY
TRBV11-2	TRBJ2-1	many	ASRIYTASGRGGQF
TRBV7-2	TRBJ1-2	many	ASSPFGASNYGYT